The 27 T cell receptor beta chains reported below all come from one sample, sequenced in a study of blood T cells in healthy people across ages. Primers used in a second PCR of about 6 to 11 cycles were a sample-barcoded 5' primer and a J-beta primer mix. TCRdb fed the 5' RACE reads into MiXCR, producing one record per CDR3 protein. Among some 1 million distinct CDR3 sequences, roughly 45% were seen once, and the ten largest hold under 20%. The source material was blood. These receptors came from a woman aged 55-75 years in good health.

The chain combines TRBV29-1 with TRBJ1-2; perhaps TRBD1 as D (6 bases). CDR1 and CDR2 from the germline V gene are SQVTM and ANQGSEA. The CDR3 contains 12 residues. V lost 7 bases and J lost 6, with 15 bases in between. The CDR3 sequence: CSGQGSQDGYTF. CDR3 nucleotide sequence: TGCAGCGGCCAGGGGAGTCAGGATGGCTACACCTTC.

This chain joins TRBV6-2 or TRBV6-3 and TRBJ2-7, with no clear D. Germline assignment: CDR1 MNHEY and CDR2 SVGEGT. Trimming stripped 0 bases from V and 2 bases from J, with 5 bases between. The CDR3 contains 13 residues. In DNA, the CDR3 is TGTGCCAGCAGTTACTCGAGACCCTACGAGCAGTACTTC. Translating gives CASSYSRPYEQYF.

The genes are TRBV9 and TRBJ2-5, with TRBD1 as a possible D gene (6 bases). The J call may not be correct, given that the DNA end is closer to TRBJ2-7. The CDR3 loop spans 15 amino acids. Germline CDR1 is SGDLS and CDR2 is YYNGEE. CDR3 residues: CASSPISTGQYEQYF. The DNA for the CDR3 is TGTGCCAGCAGTCCTATCTCGACAGGCCAGTACGAGCAGTACTTC.

A few counts support this clonotype. The chain combines TRBV21-1 with TRBJ2-7. TRBV21-1 is termed a pseudogene. CDR3 length: 13 residues. This CDR3 is CARHSQRPYEQYF. The CDR3 region has the DNA TGTGCCAGACACTCACAGAGACCCTACGAGCAGTACTTC.

There are a few counts of this clonotype. As DNA, the CDR3 is TGTGCCAGCAGCTTGGTAGAGGGTCAGCCCCAGCATTTT. It encodes CASSLVEGQPQHF. The V gene is TRBV7-2, the J gene TRBJ1-5, with D unclear. The CDR3 extends over 13 amino acids. The germline CDR1 and CDR2 sequences are SGHTA and FQGNSA. Deletions cut 3 bases from V and 6 bases from J, with 9 bases between.

This clonotype turned up a few times. The chain has TRBV29-1 and TRBJ1-1; 7 nucleotides align to TRBD1. The trim removed 4 bases at V and 5 bases at J, leaving 7 bases unmatched. Germline V lookup: CDR1 SQVTM, CDR2 ANQGSEA. The CDR3 consists of 13 residues. CDR3 DNA sequence: TGCAGCGTTGGGGCAGGGGGTCGAACTGAAGCTTTCTTT. Translated: CSVGAGGRTEAFF.

The V gene is TRBV6-1, the J gene TRBJ2-4; no firm D call. With the DNA end fitting TRBJ2-7 better, the J assignment may be wrong. This CDR3 is 13 amino acids long. The germline gives CDR1 MNHNS, CDR2 SASEGT. The CDR3 is CASSVRTFGEQYF. The CDR3 nucleotides are TGTGCCAGCAGTGTGAGGACGTTCGGCGAGCAGTACTTC.

The V call is TRBV5-1, the J call TRBJ2-5; D might be TRBD1 (5 bases). This CDR3 comprises 13 residues. V lost 4 bases to trimming and J lost 5 bases, with 12 bases between them. Per the germline V gene, CDR1 is SGHRS and CDR2 is YFSETQ. This CDR3 reads CASSQDKRETQYF. The CDR3 DNA reads as TGCGCCAGCAGCCAGGACAAGAGGGAGACCCAGTACTTC.

This clonotype was observed many times. The rearrangement links TRBV27 to TRBJ2-7; 8 nucleotides agree with TRBD1. Trimming at V came to 3 bases and at J to 1 base, leaving 2 bases not matched to a gene. Germline V gene sequence: CDR1 MNHEY, CDR2 SMNVEV (reference sequence). The CDR3 runs 14 residues. CDR3 residues: CASSFGQGSYEQYF. CDR3 sequence (DNA): TGTGCCAGCAGTTTCGGACAGGGTTCCTACGAGCAGTACTTC.

This clonotype showed up just a few times. The chain is built from TRBV5-1 and TRBJ2-7, with TRBD1 matching 7 bases. Trimming took 5 bases from V and 2 from J; bases not matched to a gene: 7. The germline V gene encodes CDR1 SGHRS and CDR2 YFSETQ. This CDR3 has 14 residues. The CDR3 region is CASRQRQGTYEQYF. Written as DNA, the CDR3 is TGCGCCAGCAGACAGCGACAGGGAACCTACGAGCAGTACTTC.

This rearrangement joins TRBV10-3 to TRBJ2-4; the match to TRBD2 covers 7 bases. Germline V gene data show CDR1 as ENHRY and CDR2 as SYGVKD. J lost 0 bases, V lost 2 bases, and 13 bases had no gene match. The CDR3 is 19 residues long. The CDR3 DNA sequence: TGTGCCATCAGTGAGACGGGCGGGAGAGGGCTCCTAGCCAAAAACATTCAGTACTTC. Its translation: CAISETGGRGLLAKNIQYF.

The CDR3 bases are TGTGCCAGCAGTGACACACAAGGTCCCCGGCAGTTCTTC. This sequence encodes CASSDTQGPRQFF. This chain links TRBV2 with TRBJ2-1; no reliable D call. The length of the CDR3 is 13 residues. Trimming took 3 bases from V and 12 from J, leaving 15 bases between them. Germline V CDR1 and CDR2: SNHLY, FYNNEI.

This chain links TRBV2 with TRBJ2-6, with D perhaps matching TRBD1 (5 bases). Germline CDR1 is SNHLY and CDR2 is FYNNEI. Trimming cost V 8 bases and J 0 bases, with 11 bases left between them. This CDR3 has 15 amino acids. CDR3 sequence: CASLLDSSGANVLTF. For the CDR3, the DNA is TGTGCCAGCCTTTTAGACAGCTCTGGGGCCAACGTCCTGACTTTC.

This clonotype turned up a few times. The rearrangement links TRBV28 to TRBJ1-4; TRBD1 might be the D (5 bases). Trimming pared 6 bases from V and 8 bases from J, leaving 19 bases between. Germline V CDR1 and CDR2: MDHEN, SYDVKM. CDR3 length: 15 residues. The CDR3 is CASSWVDSRVEKLFF. The CDR3 DNA reads TGTGCCAGCAGCTGGGTGGATTCCAGGGTGGAAAAACTGTTTTTT.

The J gene is TRBJ2-3, the V gene TRBV6-6; D gene unclear. Trimming left V 0 bases short and J 0 bases short, with 7 bases between. The CDR3 has 15 residues. Looked up from germline, CDR1 is MNHNY and CDR2 is SVGAGI (reference sequence). The DNA of the CDR3 is TGTGCCAGCAGTTACTCGTCCGGGAGCACAGATACGCAGTATTTT. This gives the protein CASSYSSGSTDTQYF.

This chain uses TRBV19 with TRBJ1-2; D remains ambiguous. V was shortened by 0 bases and J by 2 bases, with 7 bases between the two germline ends. Germline-derived CDR1 and CDR2 are LNHDA and SQIVND (reference sequence). This CDR3 spans 14 amino acids. The DNA for the CDR3 is TGTGCCAGTAGTATAGAGACCGGCAACTATGGCTACACCTTC. Protein sequence: CASSIETGNYGYTF.

This clonotype showed up just a few times. V gene TRBV27 combines with J gene TRBJ2-7, with 12 bases lining up with TRBD1. The length of the CDR3 is 14 residues. Trimming cost V 7 bases and J 6 bases; bases outside gene matches: 7. Per germline, CDR1 MNHEY and CDR2 SMNVEV (reference sequence). For the CDR3, the DNA is TGTGCCAGCACCTCCGGGACAGGGGGCACCGAGCAGTACTTC. Protein product: CASTSGTGGTEQYF.

This clonotype came up many times. CDR3: CASSTGTSGEQYF. DNA for the CDR3: TGCGCCAGCAGCACCGGGACTTCAGGGGAGCAGTACTTC. The chain uses TRBV5-1 and TRBJ2-7; maybe TRBD2 (6 bases). Trimming took 4 bases from V and 7 from J, leaving 15 bases between them. The CDR3 spans 13 residues. Looked up from germline, CDR1 is SGHRS and CDR2 is YFSETQ.

The chain has TRBV7-2 and TRBJ2-3; TRBD2 matches at 8 bases. Trimming cost V 4 bases and J 2 bases; bases outside gene matches: 5. The CDR3 runs to 15 residues. Germline values: CDR1 SGHTA, CDR2 FQGNSA. The CDR3 protein is CASSWTSSPTDTQYF. The DNA for the CDR3 is TGTGCCAGCAGCTGGACTAGCTCACCCACAGATACGCAGTATTTT.

This chain uses TRBV6-2 or TRBV6-3 with TRBJ1-2; 8 nucleotides match TRBD1. Germline CDR1 and CDR2: MNHEY and SVGEGT. V shed 8 bases and J 3 bases; nucleotides not matched to a gene: 2. This CDR3 is 12 amino acids long. CDR3 sequence reads: CASQGADYGYTF. CDR3 in DNA: TGTGCCAGCCAGGGGGCAGACTATGGCTACACCTTC.

This clonotype came up a few times. The chain has TRBV6-2 or TRBV6-3 and TRBJ2-7, with TRBD1 matching 9 bases. The germline CDR1 and CDR2 sequences are MNHEY and SVGEGT. The CDR3 loop spans 12 amino acids. The V segment lost 11 bases and the J segment 6 bases; nucleotides outside the gene matches: 8. For the CDR3, the DNA is TGTGCCGTCGGGACAGGGCAGGGCGAGCAGTACTTC. Translating it yields CAVGTGQGEQYF.

The genes are TRBV12-3 or TRBV12-4 and TRBJ2-1; 12 positions match TRBD2. This CDR3 is built from 17 residues. The ends lost 2 bases at V and 6 bases at J; junction bases unmatched: 8. The chain's CDR3 is CASSLMASGRAANEQFF. The CDR3 DNA follows: TGTGCCAGCAGTTTAATGGCTAGCGGGAGGGCCGCCAATGAGCAGTTCTTC.

This chain uses TRBV11-2 with TRBJ2-2; 7 bases are a match to TRBD1. CDR3 length: 15 amino acids. Germline CDR1 SGHAT, CDR2 FQNNGV. Trimming at V came to 1 base and at J to 4 bases, leaving 3 bases not matched to a gene. This chain's CDR3 is CASSLGWTGTGELFF. The CDR3 DNA reads as TGTGCCAGCAGCTTAGGGTGGACAGGCACCGGGGAGCTGTTTTTT.

V is TRBV7-9 and J is TRBJ2-5, with unresolved D. V lost 3 bases and J lost 2, with 10 bases in between. Per germline, CDR1 SEHNR and CDR2 FQNEAQ (reference sequence). CDR3 length: 14 amino acids. In nucleotides, the CDR3 is TGTGCCAGCAGCTTTAAGAACGCGCAAGAGACCCAGTACTTC. The encoded protein is CASSFKNAQETQYF.

This clonotype has ten or more counts. CDR3 in DNA: TGTGCCAGCAGCTTCGGCAGCGCAGATACGCAGTATTTT. Translating gives CASSFGSADTQYF. The rearrangement joins TRBV5-6 to TRBJ2-3; D unresolved. The germline V gene has CDR1 SGHDT and CDR2 YYEEEE. The CDR3 extends over 13 amino acids. V dropped 2 bases and J dropped 4 bases, with 8 bases sitting between them.

This clonotype was seen only once. The V call is TRBV6-1, the J call TRBJ2-1; 7 bases agree with TRBD2. Germline V CDR1 and CDR2: MNHNS, SASEGT. J lost 5 bases, V lost 6 bases, and 7 bases had no gene match. The CDR3 contains 14 residues. The CDR3 region is CASSHGLVDNEQFF. DNA of the CDR3: TGTGCCAGCAGCCACGGACTAGTCGACAATGAGCAGTTCTTC.

On this clonotype: This could be a read error, since a much larger clone is one nucleotide away. This rearrangement joins TRBV29-1 to TRBJ2-3, with D perhaps being TRBD1 or TRBD2 (5 bases each). V lost 1 base and J lost 3, with 8 bases in between. The CDR3 has 13 amino acids. Per the germline V gene, CDR1 is SQVTM and CDR2 is ANQGSEA. The CDR3 sequence is CSVEGDLTDTQYF. CDR3 coding DNA: TGCAGCGTTGAAGGGGACCTGACAGATACGCAGTATTTT.